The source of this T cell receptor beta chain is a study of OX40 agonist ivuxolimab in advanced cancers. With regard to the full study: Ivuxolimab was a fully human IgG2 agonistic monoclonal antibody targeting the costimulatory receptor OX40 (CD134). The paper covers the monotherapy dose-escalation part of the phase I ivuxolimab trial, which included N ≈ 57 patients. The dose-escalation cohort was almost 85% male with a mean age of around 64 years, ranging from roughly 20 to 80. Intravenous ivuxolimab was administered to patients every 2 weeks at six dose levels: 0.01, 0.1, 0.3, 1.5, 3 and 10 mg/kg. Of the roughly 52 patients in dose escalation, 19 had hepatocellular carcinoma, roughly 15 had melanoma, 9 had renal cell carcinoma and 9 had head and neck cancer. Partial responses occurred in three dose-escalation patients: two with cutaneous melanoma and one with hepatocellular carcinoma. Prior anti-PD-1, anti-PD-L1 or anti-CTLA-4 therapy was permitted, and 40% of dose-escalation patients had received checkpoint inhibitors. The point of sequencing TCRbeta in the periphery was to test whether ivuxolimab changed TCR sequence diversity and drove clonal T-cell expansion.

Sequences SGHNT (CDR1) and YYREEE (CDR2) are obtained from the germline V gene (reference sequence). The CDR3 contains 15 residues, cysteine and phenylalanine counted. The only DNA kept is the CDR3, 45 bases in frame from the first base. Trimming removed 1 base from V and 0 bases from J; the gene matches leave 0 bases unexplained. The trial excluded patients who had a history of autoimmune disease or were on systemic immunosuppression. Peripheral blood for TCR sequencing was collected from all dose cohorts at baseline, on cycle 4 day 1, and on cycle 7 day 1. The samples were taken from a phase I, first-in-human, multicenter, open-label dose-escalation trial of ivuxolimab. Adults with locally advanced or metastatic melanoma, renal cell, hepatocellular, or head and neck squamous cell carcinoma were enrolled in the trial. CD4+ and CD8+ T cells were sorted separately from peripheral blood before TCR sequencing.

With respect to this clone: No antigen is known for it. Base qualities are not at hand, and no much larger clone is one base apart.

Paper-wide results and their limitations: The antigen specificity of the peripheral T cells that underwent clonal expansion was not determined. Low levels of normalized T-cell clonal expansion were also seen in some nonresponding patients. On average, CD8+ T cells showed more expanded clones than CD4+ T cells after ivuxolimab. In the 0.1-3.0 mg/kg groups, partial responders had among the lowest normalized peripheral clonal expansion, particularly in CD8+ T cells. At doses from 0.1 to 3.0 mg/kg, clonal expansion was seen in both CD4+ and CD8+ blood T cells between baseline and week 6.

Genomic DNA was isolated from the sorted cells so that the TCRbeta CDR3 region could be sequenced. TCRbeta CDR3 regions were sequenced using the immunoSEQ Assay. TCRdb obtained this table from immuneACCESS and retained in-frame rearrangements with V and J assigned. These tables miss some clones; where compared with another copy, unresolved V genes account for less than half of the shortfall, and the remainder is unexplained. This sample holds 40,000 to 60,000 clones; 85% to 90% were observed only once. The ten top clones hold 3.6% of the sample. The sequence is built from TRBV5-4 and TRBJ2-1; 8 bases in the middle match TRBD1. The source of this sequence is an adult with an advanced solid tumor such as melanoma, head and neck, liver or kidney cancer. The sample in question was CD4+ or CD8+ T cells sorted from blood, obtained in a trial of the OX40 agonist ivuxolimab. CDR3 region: CASSLTGGSYNEQFF. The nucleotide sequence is TGTGCCAGCAGCTTGACAGGGGGCTCCTACAATGAGCAGTTCTTC.